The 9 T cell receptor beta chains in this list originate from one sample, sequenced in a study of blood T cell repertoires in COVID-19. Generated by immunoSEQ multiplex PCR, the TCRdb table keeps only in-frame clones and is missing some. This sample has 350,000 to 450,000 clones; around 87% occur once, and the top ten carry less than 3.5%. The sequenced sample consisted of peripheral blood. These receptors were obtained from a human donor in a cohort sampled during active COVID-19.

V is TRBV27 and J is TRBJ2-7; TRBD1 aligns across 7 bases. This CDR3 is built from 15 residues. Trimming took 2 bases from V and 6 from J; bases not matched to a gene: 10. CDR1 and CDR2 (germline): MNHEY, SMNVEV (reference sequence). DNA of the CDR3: TGTGCCAGCAGTTTAGTATTCGACAGGGACGGCGAGCAGTACTTC. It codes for CASSLVFDRDGEQYF.

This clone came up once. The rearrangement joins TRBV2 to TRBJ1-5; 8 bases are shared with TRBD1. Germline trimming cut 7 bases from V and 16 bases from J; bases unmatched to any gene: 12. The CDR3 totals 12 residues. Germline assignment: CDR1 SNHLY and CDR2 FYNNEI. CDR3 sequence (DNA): TGTGCCAGCAATTCTGTGGGACAGGCACATCATTTT. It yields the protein CASNSVGQAHHF.

In DNA form, the CDR3 reads TGTGCCAGCAGCTTTAACCGGGGGGACTTACAAGGGAACACCGGGGAGCTGTTTTTT. It specifies CASSFNRGDLQGNTGELFF. V gene TRBV7-3 combines with J gene TRBJ2-2; TRBD2 matches at 7 bases. Germline trimming cut 3 bases from V and 1 base from J; bases unmatched to any gene: 14. Per the germline V gene, CDR1 is SGHTA and CDR2 is FQGTGA. The length of the CDR3 is 19 residues.

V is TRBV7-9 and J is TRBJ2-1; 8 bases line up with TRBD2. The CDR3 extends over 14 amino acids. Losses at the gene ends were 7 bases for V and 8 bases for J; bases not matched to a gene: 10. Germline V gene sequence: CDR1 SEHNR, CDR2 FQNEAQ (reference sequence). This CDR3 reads CASIQGLGGDEQFF. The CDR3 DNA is TGTGCCAGCATCCAGGGACTAGGAGGGGATGAGCAGTTCTTC.

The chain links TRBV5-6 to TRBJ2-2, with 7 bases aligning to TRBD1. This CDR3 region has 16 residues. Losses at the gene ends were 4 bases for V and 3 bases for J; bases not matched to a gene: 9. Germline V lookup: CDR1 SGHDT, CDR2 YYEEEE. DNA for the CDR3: TGTGCCAGCAGCCGTTACCGGGACAGACACACCGGGGAGCTGTTTTTT. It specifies CASSRYRDRHTGELFF.

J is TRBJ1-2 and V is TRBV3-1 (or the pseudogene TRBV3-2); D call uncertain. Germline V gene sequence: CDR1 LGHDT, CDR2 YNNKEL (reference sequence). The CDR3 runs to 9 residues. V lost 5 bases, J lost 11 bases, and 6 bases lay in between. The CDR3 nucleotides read TGTGCCAGCAGCAACTTATACACCTTC. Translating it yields CASSNLYTF.

The CDR3 DNA reads TGTGCCAGCAGCAACCGGGACTCCCTCTACGAGCAGTACTTC. This sequence encodes CASSNRDSLYEQYF. The rearrangement links TRBV27 to TRBJ2-7; tentatively, D is TRBD2 (6 bases). CDR1 and CDR2 (germline): MNHEY, SMNVEV (reference sequence). Trimming removed 6 bases at V and 3 bases at J, with 15 bases between. The CDR3 runs to 14 residues.

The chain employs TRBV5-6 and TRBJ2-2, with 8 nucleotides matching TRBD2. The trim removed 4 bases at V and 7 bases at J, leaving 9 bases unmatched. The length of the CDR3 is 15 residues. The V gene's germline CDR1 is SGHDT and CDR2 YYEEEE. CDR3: CASSPLAGGSGELFF. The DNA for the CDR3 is TGTGCCAGCAGCCCTCTCGCGGGGGGTAGCGGGGAGCTGTTTTTT.

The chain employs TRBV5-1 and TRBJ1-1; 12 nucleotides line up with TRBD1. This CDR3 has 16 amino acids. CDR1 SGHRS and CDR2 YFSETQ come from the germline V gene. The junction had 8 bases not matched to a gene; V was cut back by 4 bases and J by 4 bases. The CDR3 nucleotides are TGCGCCAGCAGCCCGGGGACAGGGGGCGCGGGCACTGAAGCTTTCTTT. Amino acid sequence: CASSPGTGGAGTEAFF. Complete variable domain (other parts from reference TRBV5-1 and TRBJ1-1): KAGVTQTPRYLIKTRGQQVTLSCSPISGHRSVSWYQQTPGQGLQFLFEYFSETQRNKGNFPGRFSGRQFSNSRSEMNVSTLELGDSALYLCASSPGTGGAGTEAFFGQGTRLTVV.